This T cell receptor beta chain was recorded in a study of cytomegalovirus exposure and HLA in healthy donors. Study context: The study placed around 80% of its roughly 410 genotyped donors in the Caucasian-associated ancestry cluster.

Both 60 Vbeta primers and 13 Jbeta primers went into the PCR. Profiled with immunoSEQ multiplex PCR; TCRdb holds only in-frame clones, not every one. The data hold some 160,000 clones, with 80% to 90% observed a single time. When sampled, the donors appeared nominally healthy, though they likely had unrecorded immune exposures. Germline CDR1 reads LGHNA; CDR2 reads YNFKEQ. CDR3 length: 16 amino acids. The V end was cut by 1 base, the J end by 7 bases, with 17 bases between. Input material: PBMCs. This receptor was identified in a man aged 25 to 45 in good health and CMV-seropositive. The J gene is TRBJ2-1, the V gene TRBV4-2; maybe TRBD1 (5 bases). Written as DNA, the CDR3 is TGTGCCAGCAGCCAAGGACAGAGCTTCGTGGGGAATGAGCAGTTCTTC. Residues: CASSQGQSFVGNEQFF.